This T cell receptor beta chain was found in a study of early T cells in non-severe SARS-CoV-2 infection. Study-wide background: The chains were unpaired, and the sequenced material was bulk RNA from unsorted whole blood.

This clonotype was observed many times. The antigen remains unidentified. Individual cDNA molecules were tagged with unique molecular identifiers, the study reported. TCRdb re-called the 5' RACE reads with MiXCR, one entry per CDR3 protein. The sample comprises around 58,000 distinct CDR3 sequences, about 7.7% of which are singletons, and over 9.5% rests with the top ten. Trimming took 5 bases from V and 4 from J, leaving 11 bases between them. This CDR3 comprises 13 residues. Germline CDR1 KGHSH, CDR2 LQKENI. Study-wide points: Sequences matched to VDJdb favored anti-spike CD8 responses, while private and CD4 specificities were missed.

The sequenced sample was whole blood, obtained at baseline. J is TRBJ1-1 and V is TRBV18; D uncertain. This receptor was identified in an adult who was a healthcare worker with PCR-confirmed SARS-CoV-2 infection or an uninfected control (not recorded which). The CDR3 bases are TGTGCCAGCTCAGAACATTCGGGCACTGAAGCTTTCTTT. It specifies CASSEHSGTEAFF.